This record looks at one TCR beta chain sequence and its context. No cognate antigen has been identified for it. A much larger clonotype is one base distant, so this may be a read error. The sample is drawn from a study of HIV-infected patients and healthy controls (dated by TCRdb to between 2012 and 2015). About the full investigation: Whether deep TCR repertoire sequencing of small blood samples from HIV patients could capture immune perturbation and reconstitution was tested in the study. The paper as a whole reports these results and caveats: Significantly higher mean Gini indices were seen in HIV-infected repertoires than in controls, possibly reflecting oligoclonality. Processing included only sixteen HIV-infected individuals, and this was regarded by the authors as a major limit on how widely the findings apply. Compared with untreated HIV+ repertoires, healthy control repertoires had roughly threefold more distinct CDR3s and higher Shannon diversity. Slight age and sex profile differences between the study cohorts did not explain the observed diversity differences. Healthy controls shared more CDR3s between individuals than HIV+ patients, by Jaccard index and by count of highly shared sequences. Eight alpha and eight beta V genes showed significantly different mean usage between HIV-infected patients and controls. The study did not determine donor HLA types. MAIT cell alpha-chain CDR3s were present at high frequency in healthy controls but severely depleted in HIV+ repertoires. The apparent post-therapy recovery of the Gini index in HIV-infected patients was not reproduced in size-matched repertoire data. Alpha-beta chain pairing was not determined in the samples. Rare events from HIV-infected data received too much weight under size-matching, and comparisons were complicated by unequal numbers of distinct sequences between patients and controls. Using whole blood restricted sequencing depth and prevented separating the dynamics of distinct T-cell subpopulations. During therapy, HIV-associated CDR3s significantly decreased in frequency, while CMV-associated CDR3s did not change significantly, though most became more frequent.

Reverse transcription of 500 ng RNA was performed with SuperScript III using primers directed against the alpha and beta constant regions. Alpha and beta chain libraries were generated separately via chain-specific third strand synthesis with multiplexing indices. The protocol used a single primer pair to amplify all rearrangements within a chain, which avoided primer bias, and attached molecular barcodes to each cDNA molecule. T4 RNA Ligase 1 joined purified cDNA to a 5' RACE adapter that carried a random hexamer and the SP2 sequencing primer site. Second strand synthesis was primed from the SP2 site with Phusion polymerase, using slow temperature ramps to favor optimal annealing. Each molecule's 12-nucleotide barcode consisted of two random hexamer sequences, both added before amplification and joined together. An amplification PCR of 23 cycles with P5s and P7 primers came after a short first PCR that had added P5 and P7 adapter elements plus a second index. A total of about 30 PCR cycles were applied to the libraries, which were quantified on a Qubit, sized on a Bioanalyzer, and diluted to 4 nM. Sequencing of the normalized libraries was done on an Illumina MiSeq using 2 x 250 paired-end kits. Reverse transcription reactions underwent purification over MinElute columns, with elution into 10 ul Tris-Cl. Adapter ligations ran for around 25 hours at 16 degrees C and were afterwards cleaned with AMPure XP beads at a 1:1 ratio. The published analysis was carried out like this. A modified Decombinator that output V, J, insert and barcode information was used to process the demultiplexed FASTQ files. Sequences that shared a barcode but differed from the dominant sequence were treated as errors and discarded, and barcodes were clustered at Levenshtein distance 3 and counted to estimate the original cDNA molecules. The R packages ineq, vegan, igraph and RCytoscape were used for downstream analyses, with IMGT nomenclature and CDR3 definitions applied. V gene usage was computed over distinct sequences, each TCR counted once to avoid skew from clonal expansion. Similarity networks connected unique CDR3 amino acid sequences within a donor whenever two sequences differed by a single Levenshtein edit. In the repertoires, a search was made for a compiled set of published HIV-specific CDR3s (92 alpha, approximately 700 beta) and CMV-specific CDR3s (approximately 13 alpha, 253 beta). Random subsampling to size-matched repertoires demonstrated that the decreased diversity in patients did not result from their lower sequence numbers. The public reads were quality trimmed at Q25 with fastp and then assembled into clones with MiXCR by TCRdb, keeping productive beta chains. CDR3 protein duplicates are merged, each entry listing the most common genes and DNA. The V and J calls were not made by the authors but by TCRdb's processing. Within this sample are more than 15,000 distinct CDR3 sequences, with 5% to 6.5% of them counted one time only. About 1.9% of the sample is in the top ten clones.

V lost 2 bases and J lost 2 bases; the stretch between them is 12 bases long. Sequences MNHNY (CDR1) and SVGAGI (CDR2) are obtained from the germline V gene (reference sequence). The CDR3 spans 15 residues, from the cysteine through the phenylalanine. CDR3 DNA only is kept here, 45 bases in frame from base 1. Whole blood was used without fractionating the cells, so the repertoire represented all peripheral T cells without sorting. As controls, ten uninfected healthy donors were sampled, and four of those donors gave samples twice, roughly three months apart. A roughly 2.7 ml sample of peripheral blood was drawn into Tempus tubes for RNA extraction. The TURBO-DNase kit was used to remove leftover genomic DNA, and GLOBINclear was used to deplete globin mRNA.

The sample was blood. The chain employs TRBV6-6 and TRBJ1-1; confidence is insufficient to name the D gene. The sequence derives from an adult in good health. The sequenced DNA: TGTGCCAGCAGTTACGGTTTGGGGAAAAACACTGAAGCTTTCTTT. Its protein reads: CASSYGLGKNTEAFF.